This T cell receptor (beta chain) was sequenced in a study of cytomegalovirus exposure and HLA in healthy donors. Points on this clone: What it binds is unknown.

Researchers ran the PCR with 60 Vbeta and 13 Jbeta primers. Under the authors' procedure: A follow-up analysis tallied around 76 million unique TCR beta chains, some 11 million shared. Repertoires were generated with immunoSEQ multiplex PCR, while TCRdb's copy carries only in-frame clones and drops some. D and trimming were read from the DNA, whereas the V and J calls and clone size are those reported in that table. The sample table sets out about 200,000 clones. Study findings and constraints: Later analysis suggested links between common viral pathogens and several top significant clusters. Cytomegalovirus association was assigned to more than 150 TCR beta chains. A later analysis linked around 17,000 TCR beta sequences to HLA alleles at 0.05 false discovery rate.

The sequenced sample was PBMCs. The receptor's source is a girl aged 2 to 9 in good health and CMV-seropositive.

CDR3 residues: CAIMDRGGVYAEAFF. The CDR3 bases are TGTGCCATCATGGACAGGGGTGGAGTTTACGCTGAAGCTTTCTTT. The genes are TRBV10-3 and TRBJ1-1; 9 bases are a match to TRBD1. This CDR3 contains 15 residues. The germline gives CDR1 ENHRY, CDR2 SYGVKD. V gave up 7 bases and J gave up 6 bases; unmatched junction bases: 12.